This T cell receptor beta chain was found in a study of shared clonotypes between healthy human individuals. Study-level points and caveats: Some naive CD4 clonotypes, around 4.9%, turned up in common across four donors. In general, naive subsets displayed greater estimated richness than memory subsets did. Though the depth was large, rarefaction showed that sorted-subset sequencing was incomplete.

Germline assignment: CDR1 SGHRS and CDR2 YFSETQ. The V segment lost 4 bases and the J segment 6 bases; nucleotides outside the gene matches: 11. This CDR3 has 16 residues. About this clone itself: Its target is not known.

Libraries were prepared by immunoSEQ multiplex PCR; TCRdb keeps only in-frame clonotypes and omits some of them. The sample consists of roughly 2.2 million clones, 85% to 95% of them appearing once. This sequence joins TRBV5-1 and TRBJ2-1; 9 nucleotides align to TRBD2. Sequenced sample: naive CD4+ T cells from PBMCs. Indicated subset: CD45RA+ positively selected. The source is a man younger than 35 in good health. Some clones in this sample may be carry-over from other donors' samples. The CDR3 loop reads CASSTVGGRARNEQFF. The CDR3 nucleotides read TGCGCCAGCAGCACCGTGGGCGGGAGGGCCCGCAATGAGCAGTTCTTC.